This T cell receptor beta chain was sequenced for a study of metastatic and nonmetastatic thyroid tumors. Study in general: Across blood and tumor or nodule tissue, repertoires from malignant and benign thyroid patients were compared with one another.

TCRdb re-analyzed the PCR reads using MiXCR. The sample has about 19,000 clones, just over 25% seen once. Whole-study results and caveats: Benign nodules were reported to have significantly lower TCR beta diversity than malignant thyroid tumors, in blood and tumor.

Only a few counts were recorded for this clone. Antigen specificity is unknown. Prior to thyroid surgery, none of the patients had received any treatment. The TCR originated in a male donor with papillary thyroid cancer or a benign thyroid nodule (not recorded which). Some clones in this sample may be carry-over from other donors' samples. Sequencing was done on a sample of blood.

CDR3 nucleotides: TGTGCCAGCAGTTTTAGGACAGGGGAGTTGACAGATACGCAGTATTTT. Protein: CASSFRTGELTDTQYF. V usage is TRBV28 and J usage is TRBJ2-3; 9 nucleotides align to TRBD1. The CDR3 sequence is 16 residues long. J gave up 3 bases and V 3 bases, and 7 bases lay outside the gene matches. The germline CDR1 and CDR2 sequences are MDHEN and SYDVKM. Using reference TRBV28 and TRBJ2-3 for the parts outside the CDR3, the full variable domain is DVKVTQSSRYLVKRTGEKVFLECVQDMDHENMFWYRQDPGLGLRLIYFSYDVKMKEKGDIPEGYSVSREKKERFSLILESASTNQTSMYLCASSFRTGELTDTQYFGPGTRLTVL.